One and the same sample provided the 23 T cell receptor beta chains below, sequenced in a study of blood T cells in healthy people across ages. Alongside a J-beta primer mix, a sample-barcoded 5' primer served in a second PCR lasting about 7 to 11 cycles. Each CDR3 protein is one row after TCRdb ran MiXCR on the 5' RACE reads. This table has some 1.7 million distinct CDR3 sequences, approximately 28% appearing once. Sequencing was carried out using blood. These TCRs come from a woman younger than 45 in good health.

Details on this clonotype: Since a much larger clone is just one base distant, this may be a read error. The chain is built from TRBV12-3 or TRBV12-4 and TRBJ1-4; D may be TRBD1 (5 bases). This CDR3 spans 14 amino acids. The CDR3 coding sequence is TGTGCCAGCAGCTACAGGAATGCTTATGAAGAACTGTTTTTT. It yields the protein CASSYRNAYEELFF.

This clonotype has just a few counts. This chain links TRBV6-5 with TRBJ2-1, with 11 positions matching TRBD2. The germline V gene has CDR1 MNHEY and CDR2 SVGAGI. V trimming: 6 bases; J trimming: 9 bases; junction bases outside the gene matches: 10. This CDR3 has 15 residues. CDR3 region: CASSPGTSGMLEQFF. In DNA form, the CDR3 reads TGTGCCAGCAGCCCCGGGACTAGCGGTATGCTTGAGCAGTTCTTC.

Ten or more counts support this clonotype. V is TRBV5-1 and J is TRBJ2-7; D is possibly TRBD1 or TRBD2 (6 bases each). The CDR3 sequence is 15 residues long. The germline gives CDR1 SGHRS, CDR2 YFSETQ. With 0 bases removed from V and 1 base from J, the gap between germline ends came to 11 bases. In DNA, the CDR3 is TGCGCCAGCAGCTTGGGGGGGGCGGAGTCCTACGAGCAGTACTTC. This sequence encodes CASSLGGAESYEQYF.

The V and J genes are TRBV25-1 and TRBJ2-1; TRBD1 is a possible D gene (5 bases). The germline V gene encodes CDR1 MGHDK and CDR2 SYGVNS. CDR3 length equals 13 residues. V lost 2 bases and J lost 9, with 11 bases in between. The CDR3 region is CASSEQGFSEQFF. CDR3 coding DNA: TGTGCCAGCAGTGAACAGGGTTTTAGTGAGCAGTTCTTC.

This clonotype has a handful of counts. The rearrangement uses TRBV4-3 and TRBJ1-1, with D unclear. The germline V gene has CDR1 LGHNA and CDR2 YSLEER. Trimming shortened V by 3 bases and J by 6 bases, and 11 bases separated the two germline ends. There are 13 residues in the CDR3. Written as DNA, the CDR3 is TGCGCCAGCAGCCAGTACCTACGGGCTGAAGCTTTCTTT. Amino acid sequence: CASSQYLRAEAFF.

V is TRBV12-3 or TRBV12-4 and J is TRBJ2-1, with 8 bases lining up with TRBD1. V trimming: 5 bases; J trimming: 4 bases; junction bases outside the gene matches: 7. CDR3 length: 15 amino acids. The CDR3 DNA is TGTGCCAGCAGTCACACCGGGACAGGTTACAATGAGCAGTTCTTC. Its protein is CASSHTGTGYNEQFF.

The V gene is TRBV20-1, the J gene TRBJ2-5; D uncertain. The J call is uncertain, as TRBJ2-7 better fits the DNA end. CDR3 length: 16 amino acids. The V gene's germline CDR1 is DFQATT and CDR2 SNEGSKA (reference sequence). The CDR3 DNA reads TGCAGTGCTAGAGATCTTCCCCTGCTACCGCCTTACGAGCAGTACTTC. Protein product: CSARDLPLLPPYEQYF.

This rearrangement joins TRBV10-3 to TRBJ1-1; unclear D gene. The CDR3 length is 13 residues. The germline V gene encodes CDR1 ENHRY and CDR2 SYGVKD. The V and J ends lost 7 bases and 1 base respectively, with 10 bases between them. The CDR3 coding sequence is TGTGCCATCACCACGCGCGCGAACACTGAAGCTTTCTTT. Amino acids: CAITTRANTEAFF.

Concerning this clonotype itself: A much larger clone differs from this one at a single base, so this may be a read error. The chain recombines TRBV29-1 with TRBJ1-2; D remains ambiguous. CDR1 and CDR2 from the germline V gene are SQVTM and ANQGSEA. V was cut by 4 bases and J by 2 bases, with 14 bases left in between. The CDR3 runs to 14 residues. For the CDR3, the DNA is TGCAGCGTTGCGACCGGACGGCTCAACTATGGCTACACCTTC. Translating it yields CSVATGRLNYGYTF. Supplemented by reference TRBV29-1 and TRBJ1-2, the full variable domain reads SAVISQKPSRDICQRGTSLTIQCQVDSQVTMMFWYRQQPGQSLTLIATANQGSEATYESGFVIDKFPISRPNLTFSTLTVSNMSPEDSSIYLCSVATGRLNYGYTFGSGTRLTVV.

The rearrangement joins TRBV9 to TRBJ2-7; perhaps TRBD1 as D (6 bases). Trimming removed 0 bases at V and 10 bases at J, with 14 bases between. Germline V gene lookup returns CDR1 SGDLS and CDR2 YYNGEE. This CDR3 has 13 amino acids. CDR3 protein: CASSVGEDRLQYF. DNA of the CDR3: TGTGCCAGCAGCGTAGGAGAGGACAGACTACAGTACTTC.

V gene TRBV2 combines with J gene TRBJ2-5; 7 bases agree with TRBD1. The CDR3 runs to 15 residues. The V gene end was trimmed by 5 bases and the J gene end by 1 base; junction bases not matched to a gene: 7. Looked up from germline, CDR1 is SNHLY and CDR2 is FYNNEI. CDR3 residues: CASSKTGLAQETQYF. CDR3 DNA sequence: TGTGCCAGCAGTAAGACAGGGCTGGCCCAAGAGACCCAGTACTTC.

This clonotype appeared many times. The chain is built from TRBV6-2 or TRBV6-3 and TRBJ2-1, with D unclear. Germline V gene lookup returns CDR1 MNHEY and CDR2 SVGEGT. V was trimmed by 0 bases and J by 7 bases, leaving 10 bases between them. The CDR3 extends over 14 amino acids. CDR3 residues: CASSYSQVWNEQFF. CDR3 coding DNA: TGTGCCAGCAGTTACTCTCAGGTCTGGAATGAGCAGTTCTTC.

This clonotype appeared a few times. The J gene is TRBJ1-6, the V gene TRBV5-1; possibly TRBD1 for D (5 bases). There are 17 residues in the CDR3. Germline assignment: CDR1 SGHRS and CDR2 YFSETQ. The ends were cut back, 1 base at V and 6 bases at J, with 17 bases in the middle. The CDR3 sequence is CASSLPGPGGGNSPLHF. The CDR3 nucleotides are TGCGCCAGCAGCTTGCCCGGACCCGGCGGGGGTAATTCACCCCTCCACTTT.

The CDR3 here is CASSSTGNSYNEQFF. In DNA, the CDR3 is TGCGCCAGCTCTTCCACGGGGAATTCCTACAATGAGCAGTTCTTC. This sequence joins TRBV5-1 and TRBJ2-1, with TRBD2 as a possible D gene (5 bases). This CDR3 comprises 15 residues. V lost 7 bases and J 1 base, leaving 15 bases between the germline ends. Germline lookup yields CDR1 SGHRS and CDR2 YFSETQ.

This clonotype has more than one count but fewer than ten. The V call is TRBV12-3 or TRBV12-4, the J call TRBJ1-1; D is perhaps TRBD1 (6 bases). The CDR3 consists of 13 residues. The ends were cut back, 4 bases at V and 10 bases at J, with 16 bases in the middle. The CDR3 DNA reads as TGTGCCAGCAGTTCAGGGGTCGGGGGGCGAGCTTTCTTT. Protein: CASSSGVGGRAFF.

The rearrangement uses TRBV14 and TRBJ2-3; D not resolved. Germline CDR1 reads SGHDN; CDR2 reads FVKESK. This CDR3 is 14 amino acids long. V gave up 1 base and J gave up 3 bases, with 8 bases separating them. The CDR3 nucleotides read TGTGCCAGCAGCCAAGCGCGCAGAACAGATACGCAGTATTTT. Residues: CASSQARRTDTQYF.

This clonotype has more than one count but fewer than ten. The genes are TRBV5-1 and TRBJ2-1; D gene uncertain. V was trimmed by 4 bases and J by 3 bases, leaving 14 bases between them. The CDR3 has 15 residues. In germline, CDR1 is SGHRS, CDR2 YFSETQ. The CDR3 protein is CASSKDPQDYNEQFF. The CDR3 nucleotides are TGCGCCAGCAGCAAGGACCCTCAGGACTACAATGAGCAGTTCTTC.

This sequence joins TRBV20-1 and TRBJ2-2, with D perhaps given as TRBD1 or TRBD2 (6 bases each). This CDR3 spans 15 amino acids. Trimming pared 4 bases from V and 4 bases from J, leaving 16 bases between. CDR1 and CDR2 (germline): DFQATT, SNEGSKA (reference sequence). DNA for the CDR3: TGCAGTGCTAACTCTGGGGGGCGGCCCACCGGGGAGCTGTTTTTT. This codes for CSANSGGRPTGELFF.

Only a few counts were recorded for this clonotype. The rearrangement joins TRBV3-1 to TRBJ2-1; D is unclear. Trimming shortened V by 6 bases and J by 5 bases, and 5 bases separated the two germline ends. Germline assignment: CDR1 LGHDT and CDR2 YNNKEL (reference sequence). This CDR3 contains 11 residues. The CDR3 sequence: CASRNNNEQFF. DNA of the CDR3: TGTGCCAGCAGGAACAACAATGAGCAGTTCTTC.

The genes are TRBV5-1 and TRBJ1-2; 7 bases match TRBD1. V lost 0 bases, J lost 4 bases, and 9 bases stayed unmatched. CDR3 length: 16 residues. Per germline, CDR1 SGHRS and CDR2 YFSETQ. The CDR3 nucleotides read TGCGCCAGCAGCTTGGCCATCGGTGGGACAGTCTATGGCTACACCTTC. The encoded protein is CASSLAIGGTVYGYTF.

This clonotype was found many times. This rearrangement joins TRBV7-2 to TRBJ1-2; 8 bases fit TRBD1. With 5 bases clipped from V and 2 bases from J, the junction kept 10 bases outside the gene matches. The CDR3 totals 16 residues. Germline V gene data show CDR1 as SGHTA and CDR2 as FQGNSA. The CDR3 sequence is CASSRDRTTQNYGYTF. CDR3 in DNA: TGTGCCAGCAGCCGGGACAGGACGACCCAAAACTATGGCTACACCTTC.

V usage is TRBV2 and J usage is TRBJ1-4; no clear D. The V end lost 3 bases, the J end lost 4 bases, and 9 bases lay between the germline ends. Germline V gene lookup returns CDR1 SNHLY and CDR2 FYNNEI. CDR3 length: 14 amino acids. In nucleotides, the CDR3 is TGTGCCAGCAGTGAGTCGGGCTATAATGAAAAACTGTTTTTT. Translating gives CASSESGYNEKLFF.

This clonotype has more than one count but fewer than ten. One end of the junction fails to match germline, which may point to a read error. This CDR3 reads CSAKAGPSTDTQYF. CDR3 in DNA: TGCAGTGCTAAGGCGGGCCCTAGCACTGATACGCAGTATTTT. V and J are TRBV20-1 and TRBJ2-3, with D possibly matching TRBD2 (5 bases). Germline V CDR1 and CDR2: DFQATT, SNEGSKA (reference sequence). The CDR3 sequence is 14 residues long.